The next 26 T cell receptor beta chains were all read from a single sample in a study of siplizumab effects on memory and regulatory T cells (dated by TCRdb to 2018 to 2020). The library was obtained by the immunoSEQ multiplex PCR assay. The immuneACCESS repertoire file appears here via TCRdb, limited to in-frame rearrangements. These files lack a portion of the clones; in checked studies, under half of the deficit traces to unresolved V genes, and the cause of the others is not known. Recorded for this sample are 90,000 to 120,000 clones; around 94% of them occurred a single time. The ten largest clones add up to around 0.6% of the sample. The sequencing sample was made of Tregs sorted from blood. The receptors come from a human donor in good health.

V gene TRBV7-8 combines with J gene TRBJ1-1, with D maybe TRBD1 (5 bases). The CDR3 loop spans 16 amino acids. Germline CDR1 is SGHVS and CDR2 is FQNEAQ. Trimming stripped 6 bases from V and 1 base from J, with 18 bases between. The CDR3 DNA sequence: TGTGCCAGCAGACGTTTACCCCCCGGGGCGAACACTGAAGCTTTCTTT. Amino acid sequence: CASRRLPPGANTEAFF. The whole variable domain, remainder taken from reference TRBV7-8 and TRBJ1-1, is GAGVSQSPRYKVAKRGQDVALRCDPISGHVSLFWYQQALGQGPEFLTYFQNEAQLDKSGLPSDRFFAERPEGSVSTLKIQRTQQEDSAVYLCASRRLPPGANTEAFFGQGTRLTVV.

The chain has TRBV25-1 and TRBJ2-4; D is ambiguous. CDR3 length: 15 amino acids. Trimming cost V 2 bases and J 0 bases, with 8 bases left between them. CDR1 and CDR2 (germline): MGHDK, SYGVNS. The CDR3 coding sequence is TGTGCCAGCAGTGAACTCTGGGAAGCCAAAAACATTCAGTACTTC. This translates into CASSELWEAKNIQYF.

The gene calls are TRBV20-1 and TRBJ2-1, with 9 bases that match TRBD2. CDR1 and CDR2 (germline): DFQATT, SNEGSKA (reference sequence). Trimming cost V 5 bases and J 13 bases; bases outside gene matches: 3. CDR3 size: 10 residues. The CDR3 is CSASLAGQFF. In nucleotides, the CDR3 is TGCAGTGCTTCACTAGCGGGCCAGTTCTTC.

The genes are TRBV2 and TRBJ2-7, with 8 bases aligning to TRBD2. J lost 2 bases, V lost 6 bases, and 9 bases had no gene match. CDR1 and CDR2 (germline): SNHLY, FYNNEI. The CDR3 length is 15 residues. The CDR3 DNA reads as TGTGCCAGCAGATACTATAGCGGGACCACCTACGAGCAGTACTTC. Protein: CASRYYSGTTYEQYF.

The J gene is TRBJ1-1, the V gene TRBV10-1; possible D gene TRBD1, 5 bases. The CDR3 has 17 residues. Trimming cost V 0 bases and J 10 bases, with 24 bases left between them. Germline V gene lookup returns CDR1 WNHNN and CDR2 SYGVQD (reference sequence). The CDR3 here is CASSESGPEGSGERAFF. DNA of the CDR3: TGCGCCAGCAGTGAGTCGGGTCCAGAGGGGAGCGGGGAAAGAGCTTTCTTT.

The V and J genes are TRBV7-9 and TRBJ1-4; tentative D call: TRBD1 (6 bases). The CDR3 extends over 15 amino acids. Germline values: CDR1 SEHNR, CDR2 FQNEAQ (reference sequence). V was clipped by 2 bases and J by 2 bases, with 9 bases between them. DNA for the CDR3: TGTGCCAGCAGCTTACAGGGGACGACTAATGAAAAACTGTTTTTT. It codes for CASSLQGTTNEKLFF.

This clone was seen a single time. The genes are TRBV18 and TRBJ2-7; no clear D. V lost 3 bases to trimming and J lost 2 bases, with 8 bases between them. The V gene's germline CDR1 is KGHSH and CDR2 LQKENI. The length of the CDR3 is 13 residues. The CDR3 reads CASSPFQTYEQYF. CDR3 DNA sequence: TGTGCCAGCTCACCCTTCCAGACCTACGAGCAGTACTTC. Variable domain in full (rest from reference TRBV18 and TRBJ2-7): NAGVMQNPRHLVRRRGQEARLRCSPMKGHSHVYWYRQLPEEGLKFMVYLQKENIIDESGMPKERFSAEFPKEGPSILRIQQVVRGDSAAYFCASSPFQTYEQYFGPGTRLTVT.

This rearrangement joins TRBV7-9 to TRBJ1-2; 9 bases align to TRBD1. Per the germline V gene, CDR1 is SEHNR and CDR2 is FQNEAQ (reference sequence). Trimming at V came to 6 bases and at J to 6 bases, leaving 8 bases not matched to a gene. The CDR3 is made up of 14 amino acids. The CDR3 here is CASRPPTGGDGYTF. DNA of the CDR3: TGTGCCAGCAGGCCTCCTACAGGGGGCGATGGCTACACCTTC. The variable domain in full, with the rest retrieved from reference TRBV7-9 and TRBJ1-2, is DTGVSQNPRHKITKRGQNVTFRCDPISEHNRLYWYRQTLGQGPEFLTYFQNEAQLEKSRLLSDRFSAERPKGSFSTLEIQRTEQGDSAMYLCASRPPTGGDGYTFGSGTRLTVV.

The rearrangement links TRBV5-1 to TRBJ2-5, with 10 bases that match TRBD2. The J segment lost 5 bases and the V segment lost 4 bases, leaving 8 bases of the junction unmatched. The germline CDR1 and CDR2 sequences are SGHRS and YFSETQ. CDR3 size: 15 residues. This CDR3 reads CASSRYGLADETQYF. CDR3 nucleotides: TGCGCCAGCAGCAGATACGGACTAGCGGACGAGACCCAGTACTTC.

This clone was found once. This rearrangement joins TRBV7-3 to TRBJ2-1, with TRBD2 matching over 11 bases. Germline lookup yields CDR1 SGHTA and CDR2 FQGTGA. This CDR3 region has 15 residues. V trimming: 4 bases; J trimming: 1 base; junction bases outside the gene matches: 0. This CDR3 reads CASSSSGRSYNEQFF. CDR3 nucleotides: TGTGCCAGCAGCTCTAGCGGGAGGTCCTACAATGAGCAGTTCTTC.

The chain recombines TRBV19 with TRBJ1-1; D ambiguous. V lost 2 bases and J 7 bases, leaving 14 bases between the germline ends. Germline CDR1 reads LNHDA; CDR2 reads SQIVND (reference sequence). The CDR3 is made up of 14 amino acids. This CDR3 reads CASSIIIRRNEAFF. CDR3 nucleotide sequence: TGTGCCAGTAGTATAATCATCCGGCGGAATGAAGCTTTCTTT.

This chain links TRBV19 with TRBJ1-5; unclear D gene. The V gene's germline CDR1 is LNHDA and CDR2 SQIVND (reference sequence). V was trimmed by 6 bases and J by 6 bases, leaving 12 bases between them. This CDR3 comprises 13 residues. Here the CDR3 reads CASSLKIFQPQHF. CDR3 coding DNA: TGTGCCAGTAGCCTAAAGATATTTCAGCCCCAGCATTTT.

The genes are TRBV30 and TRBJ2-1, with D unresolved. The V gene's germline CDR1 is GTSNPN and CDR2 SVGIG (reference sequence). With 3 bases removed from V and 8 bases from J, the gap between germline ends came to 8 bases. The CDR3 totals 11 residues. The chain's CDR3 is CAWRSRDEQFF. CDR3 nucleotides: TGTGCCTGGAGATCTCGGGATGAGCAGTTCTTC.

CDR3 loop: CASSDSGGRGAYNEQFF. CDR3 DNA: TGTGCCAGCAGTGACAGTGGGGGGAGAGGGGCCTACAATGAGCAGTTCTTC. This sequence joins TRBV25-1 and TRBJ2-1; the D gene is possibly TRBD2 (6 bases). V shed 3 bases and J shed 2 bases, with 17 bases lying between them. This CDR3 has 17 amino acids. Germline V gives CDR1 MGHDK, CDR2 SYGVNS.

The chain links TRBV7-8 to TRBJ1-6; D remains ambiguous. Between the trimmed V and J ends, which lost 1 base and 9 bases, there was a span of 16 bases. CDR3 size: 16 residues. Germline values: CDR1 SGHVS, CDR2 FQNEAQ. For the CDR3, the DNA is TGTGCCAGCAGCTTAGGCCCGGAATACCGGGGTTCACCCCTCCACTTT. It specifies CASSLGPEYRGSPLHF.

The chain employs TRBV19 and TRBJ1-2, with TRBD1 matching over 8 bases. The length of the CDR3 is 14 residues. Germline V lookup: CDR1 LNHDA, CDR2 SQIVND (reference sequence). V lost 4 bases, J lost 6 bases, and 7 bases stayed unmatched. The CDR3 loop is CASSTLDRANGYTF. The CDR3 DNA follows: TGTGCCAGTAGTACGCTGGACAGGGCGAATGGCTACACCTTC.

V usage is TRBV30 and J usage is TRBJ1-3, with D possibly being TRBD1 (6 bases). V lost 4 bases, J lost 8 bases, and 18 bases lay in between. The length of the CDR3 is 14 residues. In germline, CDR1 is GTSNPN, CDR2 SVGIG (reference sequence). CDR3 sequence reads: CAWTPTGGMDTIYF. In DNA, the CDR3 is TGTGCCTGGACCCCCACGGGGGGCATGGACACCATATATTTT.

The V and J genes are TRBV9 and TRBJ1-5; a weak D match, TRBD1 (6 bases). CDR1 is SGDLS, CDR2 YYNGEE, per germline. Trimming took off 4 bases at V and 3 bases at J, with 14 bases between the two ends. The CDR3 is 15 residues long. The CDR3 DNA follows: TGTGCCAGCAGCCCCCTCCCAGGGGTCAATCAGCCCCAGCATTTT. Translated, it gives CASSPLPGVNQPQHF.

The genes are TRBV21-1 and TRBJ1-2. TRBV21-1 is described as a pseudogene. The CDR3 runs to 15 residues. In DNA form, the CDR3 reads TGTGCCAGCAGCCAGCCGGGAGTTACTTTTTATGGCTACACCTTC. Translated, it gives CASSQPGVTFYGYTF.

A single count supports this clone. The rearrangement links TRBV7-9 to TRBJ1-2; 10 nucleotides agree with TRBD1. Germline values: CDR1 SEHNR, CDR2 FQNEAQ (reference sequence). There are 15 residues in the CDR3. V lost 5 bases and J lost 4; bases outside the gene matches: 7. CDR3 bases: TGTGCCAGCAGCACGACAGGGGGCGCGACCTATGGCTACACCTTC. It translates to CASSTTGGATYGYTF.

A note on this clone: The same CDR3 can be traced to other DNA sequences in this sample. The chain employs TRBV7-8 and TRBJ1-1; no clear D. The V end lost 0 bases, the J end lost 4 bases, and 6 bases lay between the germline ends. This CDR3 is 13 amino acids long. The germline V gene encodes CDR1 SGHVS and CDR2 FQNEAQ. The CDR3 DNA follows: TGTGCCAGCAGCTTAGCACATGGCACTGAAGCTTTCTTT. Translation gives CASSLAHGTEAFF. The variable domain in full, completed from reference TRBV7-8 and TRBJ1-1, reads GAGVSQSPRYKVAKRGQDVALRCDPISGHVSLFWYQQALGQGPEFLTYFQNEAQLDKSGLPSDRFFAERPEGSVSTLKIQRTQQEDSAVYLCASSLAHGTEAFFGQGTRLTVV.

The V call is TRBV5-1, the J call TRBJ1-2; D gene uncertain. From germline, CDR1 is SGHRS and CDR2 YFSETQ. The V and J ends lost 0 bases and 5 bases respectively, with 17 bases between them. The CDR3 is 16 residues long. The CDR3, as DNA: TGCGCCAGCAGCTTGGGTCAACTCAAGACGGGGTATGGCTACACCTTC. Its protein product is CASSLGQLKTGYGYTF.

This clone was detected only once. This chain connects TRBV30 to TRBJ2-5; D is perhaps TRBD2 (6 bases). The CDR3 consists of 14 residues. The V gene's germline CDR1 is GTSNPN and CDR2 SVGIG (reference sequence). Trimming took 4 bases from V and 5 from J, leaving 17 bases between them. CDR3 sequence reads: CAWKRTNPPETQYF. CDR3 sequence (DNA): TGTGCCTGGAAAAGGACTAACCCTCCCGAGACCCAGTACTTC.

This rearrangement joins TRBV7-9 to TRBJ1-6; tentative D call: TRBD1 (5 bases). The CDR3 spans 12 residues. The V end lost 7 bases, the J end lost 14 bases, and 15 bases lay between the germline ends. Germline V gives CDR1 SEHNR, CDR2 FQNEAQ (reference sequence). CDR3 nucleotides: TGTGCCAGCATCGGGACCGTCGGCACCCTCCACTTT. Translating gives CASIGTVGTLHF. Using reference TRBV7-9 and TRBJ1-6 for the parts outside the CDR3, the full variable domain is DTGVSQNPRHKITKRGQNVTFRCDPISEHNRLYWYRQTLGQGPEFLTYFQNEAQLEKSRLLSDRFSAERPKGSFSTLEIQRTEQGDSAMYLCASIGTVGTLHFGNGTRLTVT.

The chain carries TRBV4-1 and TRBJ1-2; D uncertain. Trimming cost V 5 bases and J 7 bases, with 14 bases left between them. Germline CDR1 reads MGHRA; CDR2 reads YSYEKL. CDR3 size: 13 residues. CDR3 sequence: CASSNRMEGGYTF. The CDR3 DNA reads TGCGCCAGCAGCAACAGAATGGAGGGTGGCTACACCTTC.

The rearrangement joins TRBV5-1 to TRBJ1-2; perhaps TRBD1 as D (5 bases). Trimming cost V 5 bases and J 5 bases, with 13 bases left between them. This CDR3 has 13 residues. The V gene's germline CDR1 is SGHRS and CDR2 YFSETQ. CDR3 nucleotide sequence: TGCGCCAGCAGTCCGACAGATATTTATGGCTACACCTTC. It is translated as CASSPTDIYGYTF.